Sequencing of this T cell receptor beta chain was carried out in a study of graft-versus-host responses after intestinal transplantation. Sequencing was performed with immunoSEQ multiplex PCR; in TCRdb, only in-frame clones are kept and a portion is missing. The sample lists under 150,000 clones; 90% to 95% were seen once. The germline CDR1 and CDR2 sequences are SGHVS and FQNEAQ. This CDR3 has 14 residues. Trimming pared 4 bases from V and 8 bases from J, leaving 14 bases between. To note about this clone: Its antigen is as yet unknown.

The specimen comprised unstimulated CD4+ T cells sorted from spleen or lymph node cells, sampled before intestinal transplant. The gene calls are TRBV7-8 and TRBJ1-4; D unresolved. The origin of this receptor is a human donor who received an intestinal transplant. CDR3 protein: CASSSRGDYEKLFF. Here the CDR3 DNA reads TGTGCCAGCAGCTCCCGTGGGGATTACGAAAAACTGTTTTTT.